The sequence of this TCR beta chain was determined in a study of blood T cell repertoires in COVID-19. Whole-study context: Sites across the United States, Italy and Spain contributed samples from acute and convalescent COVID-19. PBMCs, B-cell-depleted T cells, or T cells provided the cDNA or gDNA that made up the material.

Trimming removed 0 bases from V and 1 base from J; junction bases left unmatched: 7. Germline values: CDR1 SGHRS, CDR2 YFSETQ. This CDR3 has 18 amino acids. Study processing details: Quantification of nucleated cells was approximated via reference gene primer amplification. Assay used: immunoSEQ multiplex PCR; TCRdb lists only in-frame clones, some missing. The DNA gave D and trimming, while V, J and clone size come from that table. The profile shows a few hundred thousand clones, roughly 87% of them singletons. The sequencing input was peripheral blood. The receptor's source is a man younger than 35 with active or convalescent COVID-19. The chain couples TRBV5-1 to TRBJ2-1; 10 bases match TRBD2. CDR3 sequence: CASSLVPSGGRSYNEQFF. The CDR3 DNA sequence: TGCGCCAGCAGCTTGGTACCTAGCGGGGGTAGATCCTACAATGAGCAGTTCTTC.